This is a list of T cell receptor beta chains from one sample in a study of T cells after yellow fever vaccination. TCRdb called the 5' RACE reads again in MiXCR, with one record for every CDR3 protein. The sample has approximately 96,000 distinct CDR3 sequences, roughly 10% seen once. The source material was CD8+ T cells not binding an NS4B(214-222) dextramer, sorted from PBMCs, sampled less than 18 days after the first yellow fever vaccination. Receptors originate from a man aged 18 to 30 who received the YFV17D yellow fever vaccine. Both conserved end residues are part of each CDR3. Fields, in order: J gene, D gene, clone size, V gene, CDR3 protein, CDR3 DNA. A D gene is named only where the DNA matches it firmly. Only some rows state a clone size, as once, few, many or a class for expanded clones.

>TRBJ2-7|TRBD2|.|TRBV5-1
CASSLGTGTIWYEQYF
TGCGCCAGCAGCTTGGGCACCGGGACTATTTGGTACGAGCAGTACTTC
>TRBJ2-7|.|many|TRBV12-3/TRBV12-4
CASSPWDNSYEQYF
TGTGCCAGCAGTCCTTGGGACAACTCCTACGAGCAGTACTTC
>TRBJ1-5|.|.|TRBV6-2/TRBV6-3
CASSPTAAWGNQPQHF
TGTGCCAGCAGCCCCACGGCGGCCTGGGGCAATCAGCCCCAGCATTTT
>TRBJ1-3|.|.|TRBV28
CASTGNTIYF
TGTGCCAGCACTGGAAACACCATATATTTT
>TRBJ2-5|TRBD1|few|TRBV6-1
CASSPQETGFALPLYF
TGTGCCAGCAGTCCGCAGGAGACAGGGTTTGCTCTGCCGTTGTACTTC
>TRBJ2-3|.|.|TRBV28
CASSPSEGATDTQYF
TGTGCCAGCAGTCCCTCGGAGGGGGCTACAGATACGCAGTATTTT
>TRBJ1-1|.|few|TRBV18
CASSPDTLYGTEAFF
TGTGCCAGCTCACCCGACACCCTTTACGGCACTGAAGCTTTCTTT
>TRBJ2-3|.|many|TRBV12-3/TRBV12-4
CASRWSSSTDTQYF
TGTGCCAGCAGGTGGAGCAGTAGCACAGATACGCAGTATTTT
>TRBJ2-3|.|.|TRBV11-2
CASSLVGGTSTDTQYF
TGTGCCAGCAGCTTAGTAGGCGGGACTAGCACAGATACGCAGTATTTT
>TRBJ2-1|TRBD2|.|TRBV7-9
CASSYVGLARNEQFF
TGTGCCAGCAGTTATGTGGGACTAGCGAGGAATGAGCAGTTCTTC
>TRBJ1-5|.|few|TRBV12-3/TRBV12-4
CASGYRAYQPQHF
TGTGCCAGCGGGTACAGGGCCTATCAGCCCCAGCATTTT
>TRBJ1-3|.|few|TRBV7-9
CASSRGFTNTIYF
TGTGCCAGCAGTCGGGGTTTTACAAACACCATATATTTT
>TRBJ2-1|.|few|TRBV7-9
CASSLGVSNEQFF
TGTGCCAGCAGCTTAGGGGTTTCGAATGAGCAGTTCTTC
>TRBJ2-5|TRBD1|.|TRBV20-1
CSAQPEDRGRRETQYF
TGCAGTGCTCAGCCTGAAGACAGGGGGCGAAGGGAGACCCAGTACTTC
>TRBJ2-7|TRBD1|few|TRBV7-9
CASSGQGISYEQYF
TGTGCCAGCAGCGGACAGGGGATCTCCTACGAGCAGTACTTC
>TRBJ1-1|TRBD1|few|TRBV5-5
CASSGGTGETEAFF
TGTGCCAGCAGCGGCGGGACAGGGGAAACTGAAGCTTTCTTT
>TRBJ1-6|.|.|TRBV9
CASSAAEGVPLHF
TGTGCCAGCAGCGCCGCTGAGGGGGTACCCCTCCACTTT
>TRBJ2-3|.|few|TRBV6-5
CASSYIAGADTQYF
TGTGCCAGCAGTTACATCGCGGGCGCAGATACGCAGTATTTT
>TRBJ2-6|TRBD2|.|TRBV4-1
CASSHMGRAGANVLTF
TGCGCCAGCAGCCACATGGGGAGGGCCGGGGCCAACGTCCTGACTTTC
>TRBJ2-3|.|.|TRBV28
CASSFLITTDTQYF
TGTGCCAGCAGTTTTCTCATCACCACAGATACGCAGTATTTT
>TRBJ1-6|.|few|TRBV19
CATRGGRNSPLHF
TGTGCCACCCGGGGGGGACGCAATTCACCCCTCCACTTT
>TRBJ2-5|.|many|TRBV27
CASSLLGTAYQETQYF
TGTGCCAGCAGTCTCCTGGGGACCGCGTACCAAGAGACCCAGTACTTC
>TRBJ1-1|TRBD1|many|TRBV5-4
CASSLDRGNTEAFF
TGTGCCAGCAGCTTGGACAGGGGGAACACTGAAGCTTTCTTT
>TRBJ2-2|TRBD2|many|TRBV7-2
CASSLPRAGGTGELFF
TGTGCCAGCAGCTTACCGCGGGCGGGGGGCACCGGGGAGCTGTTTTTT
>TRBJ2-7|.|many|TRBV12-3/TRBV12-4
CASSLGDSGGLFDEQYF
TGTGCCAGCAGTTTAGGGGACAGCGGGGGCTTGTTTGACGAGCAGTACTTC
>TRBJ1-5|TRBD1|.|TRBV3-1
CATPPDRGGNQPQHF
TGTGCCACCCCGCCGGACAGGGGTGGAAATCAGCCCCAGCATTTT
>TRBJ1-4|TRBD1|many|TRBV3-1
CASSMTGRNEKLFF
TGTGCCAGCAGCATGACAGGGAGGAATGAAAAACTGTTTTTT
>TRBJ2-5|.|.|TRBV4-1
CASSQVEGSLSETQYF
TGCGCCAGCAGCCAAGTAGAGGGGAGTTTGTCAGAGACCCAGTACTTC
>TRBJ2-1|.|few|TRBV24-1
CATSDLGAEEQFF
TGTGCCACCAGTGATTTAGGGGCAGAAGAGCAGTTCTTC
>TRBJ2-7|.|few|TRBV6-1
CASKLPGEGAHEQYF
TGTGCCAGCAAGCTCCCCGGGGAGGGGGCCCACGAGCAGTACTTC
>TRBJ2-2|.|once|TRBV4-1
CASSHAASTGELFF
TGCGCCAGCAGCCATGCCGCTTCCACCGGGGAGCTGTTTTTT
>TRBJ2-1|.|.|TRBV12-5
CASGLRGGIYNEQFF
TGTGCTAGTGGTTTGAGGGGGGGGATTTACAATGAGCAGTTCTTC
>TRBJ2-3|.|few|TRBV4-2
CASSPLTVSTDTQYF
TGTGCCAGCAGCCCCCTAACAGTAAGCACAGATACGCAGTATTTT
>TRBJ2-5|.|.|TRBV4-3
CASSQDLYRHTETQYF
TGCGCCAGCAGCCAAGATTTATACAGACACACGGAGACCCAGTACTTC
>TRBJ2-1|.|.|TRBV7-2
CASSLGERTWANEQFF
TGTGCCAGCAGCTTAGGGGAGAGGACCTGGGCCAATGAGCAGTTCTTC
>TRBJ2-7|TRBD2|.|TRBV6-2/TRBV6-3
CASSPGLKYEQYF
TGTGCCAGCAGTCCGGGACTAAAGTACGAGCAGTACTTC
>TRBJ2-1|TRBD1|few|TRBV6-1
CATSRTGDNNEQFF
TGTGCCACCTCCCGGACAGGAGATAACAATGAGCAGTTCTTC
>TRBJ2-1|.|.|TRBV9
CASSEGGKYNEQFF
TGTGCCAGCAGCGAGGGCGGGAAATACAATGAGCAGTTCTTC
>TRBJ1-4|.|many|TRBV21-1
CASSAKDRGGEKLFF
TGTGCCAGCAGCGCAAAAGACAGGGGAGGTGAAAAACTGTTTTTT
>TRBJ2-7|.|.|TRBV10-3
CAISGEGRSYEQYF
TGTGCCATCAGTGGTGAAGGGCGCTCCTACGAGCAGTACTTC
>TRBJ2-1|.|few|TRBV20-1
CSAQAQGPSPYNEQFF
TGCAGTGCTCAGGCGCAGGGGCCCTCTCCCTACAATGAGCAGTTCTTC
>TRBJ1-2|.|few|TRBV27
CASSLSANYGYTF
TGTGCCAGCAGTTTATCAGCGAACTATGGCTACACCTTC
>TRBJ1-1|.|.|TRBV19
CASRSSWGFPTGNTEAFF
TGTGCCAGCAGAAGTTCTTGGGGGTTCCCAACGGGGAACACTGAAGCTTTCTTT
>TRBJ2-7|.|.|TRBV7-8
CASSPGAGDEQYF
TGTGCCAGCAGCCCAGGGGCTGGGGACGAGCAGTACTTC
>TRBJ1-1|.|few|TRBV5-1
CASSFRGLGTEAFF
TGCGCCAGCAGCTTCCGGGGCTTGGGCACTGAAGCTTTCTTT
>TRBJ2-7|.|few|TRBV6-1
CASSAWDGFYEQYF
TGTGCCAGCAGTGCTTGGGACGGATTTTACGAGCAGTACTTC
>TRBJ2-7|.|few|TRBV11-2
CASSLDRVKGNEQYF
TGTGCCAGCAGCTTAGATAGGGTGAAGGGTAACGAGCAGTACTTC